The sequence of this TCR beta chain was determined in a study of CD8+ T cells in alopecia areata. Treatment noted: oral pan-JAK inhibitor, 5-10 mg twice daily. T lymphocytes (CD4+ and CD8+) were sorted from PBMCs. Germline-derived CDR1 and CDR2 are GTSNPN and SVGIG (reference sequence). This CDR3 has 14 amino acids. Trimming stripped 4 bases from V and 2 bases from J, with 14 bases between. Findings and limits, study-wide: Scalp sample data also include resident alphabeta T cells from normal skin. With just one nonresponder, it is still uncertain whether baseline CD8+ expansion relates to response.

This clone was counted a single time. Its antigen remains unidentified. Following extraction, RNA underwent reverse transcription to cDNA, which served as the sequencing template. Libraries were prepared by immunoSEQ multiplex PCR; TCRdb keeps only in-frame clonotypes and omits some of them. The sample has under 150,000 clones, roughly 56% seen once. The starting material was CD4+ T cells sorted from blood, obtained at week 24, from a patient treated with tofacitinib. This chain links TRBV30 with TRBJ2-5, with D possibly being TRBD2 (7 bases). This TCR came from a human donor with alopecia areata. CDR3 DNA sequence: TGTGCCTGGAATCGGGGGGCGCTACAAGAGACCCAGTACTTC. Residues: CAWNRGALQETQYF. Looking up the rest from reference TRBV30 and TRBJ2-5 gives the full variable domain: SQTIHQWPATLVQPVGSPLSLECTVEGTSNPNLYWYRQAAGRGLQLLFYSVGIGQISSEVPQNLSASRPQDRQFILSSKKLLLSDSGFYLCAWNRGALQETQYFGPGTRLLVL.